These 20 T cell receptor beta chains came from one sample sequenced in a study of CD8 T cells in ankylosing spondylitis. Using its own MiXCR run on the 5' RACE reads, TCRdb lists one record per CDR3 protein. The sample holds some 180,000 distinct CDR3 sequences, 18% seen once. The sample comprised blood, either unsorted or a sorted T cell fraction (not recorded which). The origin of the receptors is a male donor under 30 with ankylosing spondylitis or in good health (not recorded which).

This clonotype was observed at least ten times. For the CDR3, the DNA is TGTGCCAGCAGTGCCACCGCGGCCTACGAGCAGTACTTC. Translated, it gives CASSATAAYEQYF. V and J are TRBV2 and TRBJ2-7; D call uncertain. CDR1 is SNHLY, CDR2 FYNNEI, per germline. Trimming removed 4 bases at V and 2 bases at J, with 9 bases between. The CDR3 totals 13 residues.

This clonotype was seen at least ten times. The CDR3: CASRGDSYNEQFF. CDR3 coding DNA: TGTGCCAGCCGGGGGGACTCCTACAATGAGCAGTTCTTC. The chain has TRBV2 and TRBJ2-1, with 7 bases that match TRBD2. From germline, CDR1 is SNHLY and CDR2 FYNNEI. This CDR3 is 13 amino acids long. The trim removed 8 bases at V and 0 bases at J, leaving 1 base unmatched. The entire variable domain, with the rest obtained from reference TRBV2 and TRBJ2-1, is as follows: EPEVTQTPSHQVTQMGQEVILRCVPISNHLYFYWYRQILGQKVEFLVSFYNNEISEKSEIFDDQFSVERPDGSNFTLKIRSTKLEDSAMYFCASRGDSYNEQFFGPGTRLTVL.

This clonotype has a count of ten or more. The V and J genes are TRBV20-1 and TRBJ1-4; possibly TRBD1 for D (5 bases). The CDR3 extends over 15 amino acids. Trimming took 0 bases from V and 4 from J, leaving 12 bases between them. The germline CDR1 and CDR2 sequences are DFQATT and SNEGSKA (reference sequence). CDR3 loop: CSARDPRGNNEKLFF. In DNA form, the CDR3 reads TGCAGTGCTAGAGATCCCCGGGGGAATAATGAAAAACTGTTTTTT.

There are many counts of this clonotype. The chain has TRBV3-1 and TRBJ2-7; D unclear. The CDR3 is 14 amino acids. The ends were cut back, 2 bases at V and 2 bases at J, with 10 bases in the middle. Germline V lookup: CDR1 LGHDT, CDR2 YNNKEL (reference sequence). CDR3 sequence (DNA): TGTGCCAGCAGCCAAATAGGCGGTCCCTACGAGCAGTACTTC. Its protein is CASSQIGGPYEQYF.

This clonotype was detected a few times. The V call is TRBV12-3 or TRBV12-4, the J call TRBJ2-1, with TRBD2 identical over 14 bases. V lost 6 bases to trimming and J lost 7 bases; unmatched junction nucleotides: 8. There are 16 residues in the CDR3. The CDR3 protein is CASRRSGTSGSNEQFF. The DNA for the CDR3 is TGTGCCAGCAGGAGATCCGGGACTAGCGGGAGTAATGAGCAGTTCTTC.

The sample holds a few counts of this clonotype. The chain links TRBV29-1 to TRBJ1-2, with D possibly TRBD1 on 6 matching bases. This CDR3 contains 11 residues. V was clipped by 7 bases and J by 6 bases, with 12 bases between them. From germline, CDR1 is SQVTM and CDR2 ANQGSEA. Written as DNA, the CDR3 is TGCAGCGGAGATCAGGGGAATGGCTACACCTTC. Its protein product is CSGDQGNGYTF.

This clonotype has a count of ten or more. This chain joins TRBV5-1 and TRBJ2-1, with TRBD2 as a possible D gene (6 bases). CDR3 length equals 15 residues. V shed 0 bases and J shed 6 bases, with 13 bases lying between them. From germline, CDR1 is SGHRS and CDR2 YFSETQ. The CDR3: CASSLDSYGGNEQFF. CDR3 in DNA: TGCGCCAGCAGCTTGGATAGTTACGGGGGCAATGAGCAGTTCTTC. Full variable domain (remainder filled in from reference TRBV5-1 and TRBJ2-1): KAGVTQTPRYLIKTRGQQVTLSCSPISGHRSVSWYQQTPGQGLQFLFEYFSETQRNKGNFPGRFSGRQFSNSRSEMNVSTLELGDSALYLCASSLDSYGGNEQFFGPGTRLTVL.

This clonotype was observed at least ten times. The chain uses TRBV5-1 and TRBJ1-2, with 8 bases matching TRBD1. The V gene's germline CDR1 is SGHRS and CDR2 YFSETQ. This CDR3 spans 13 amino acids. J gave up 5 bases and V 4 bases, and 4 bases lay outside the gene matches. The CDR3 DNA reads TGCGCCAGCAGCGCAAGGACAGGGTATGGCTACACCTTC. Protein: CASSARTGYGYTF.

The rearrangement joins TRBV20-1 to TRBJ2-3; the match to TRBD1 covers 7 bases. The CDR3 consists of 17 residues. Unmatched junction bases numbered 16, after V lost 7 bases and J lost 0 bases. Germline V gene lookup returns CDR1 DFQATT and CDR2 SNEGSKA (reference sequence). CDR3 coding DNA: TGCAGTGTTATTGACCAGGGGGAATTACTCAGCACAGATACGCAGTATTTT. Translating it yields CSVIDQGELLSTDTQYF.

This clonotype appeared many times. The chain links TRBV20-1 to TRBJ1-5; D is ambiguous. The CDR3 runs to 14 residues. V gave up 5 bases and J gave up 0 bases, with 11 bases separating them. The germline gives CDR1 DFQATT, CDR2 SNEGSKA (reference sequence). For the CDR3, the DNA is TGCAGTGCTCTAGACATCCATAGCAATCAGCCCCAGCATTTT. Protein sequence: CSALDIHSNQPQHF.

There are many counts of this clonotype. The chain has TRBV20-1 and TRBJ2-1; 10 positions match TRBD2. The CDR3 is 14 amino acids. CDR1 DFQATT and CDR2 SNEGSKA come from the germline V gene (reference sequence). After removal of 3 bases from V and 7 bases from J, the junction contained 6 bases not matched to a gene. The CDR3 region is CSASALAGDNEQFF. The CDR3, as DNA: TGCAGTGCTAGTGCGCTAGCGGGAGATAATGAGCAGTTCTTC.

The rearrangement joins TRBV12-3 or TRBV12-4 to TRBJ1-2; D call uncertain. V was cut by 6 bases and J by 4 bases, with 12 bases left in between. The CDR3 sequence is 13 residues long. The CDR3 loop reads CASSPPWTYGYTF. CDR3 sequence (DNA): TGTGCCAGCAGCCCGCCGTGGACCTATGGCTACACCTTC.

The J gene is TRBJ2-7, the V gene TRBV3-1; D call uncertain. The V end was cut by 3 bases, the J end by 2 bases, with 11 bases between. Germline values: CDR1 LGHDT, CDR2 YNNKEL (reference sequence). This CDR3 is 14 amino acids long. CDR3 loop: CASSQGPATYEQYF. DNA for the CDR3: TGTGCCAGCAGCCAGGGCCCCGCAACCTACGAGCAGTACTTC.

This clonotype was detected ten times or more. The V and J genes are TRBV5-1 and TRBJ2-3; maybe TRBD1 (5 bases). The germline V gene has CDR1 SGHRS and CDR2 YFSETQ. This CDR3 comprises 15 residues. Between the trimmed V and J ends, which lost 3 bases and 0 bases, there was a span of 11 bases. The CDR3 sequence is CASSSEGVSTDTQYF. CDR3 DNA sequence: TGCGCCAGCAGCTCGGAAGGGGTGAGCACAGATACGCAGTATTTT.

This clonotype was picked up many times. This chain joins TRBV7-8 and TRBJ2-6; D not certain. Germline assignment: CDR1 SGHVS and CDR2 FQNEAQ. This CDR3 spans 15 amino acids. V lost 0 bases and J 0 bases, leaving 3 bases between the germline ends. The CDR3 nucleotides are TGTGCCAGCAGCTTAGCGGGCTCTGGGGCCAACGTCCTGACTTTC. It encodes CASSLAGSGANVLTF.

This clonotype came up many times. The chain has TRBV7-9 and TRBJ2-2, with D possibly matching TRBD2 (5 bases). CDR3 length: 15 amino acids. CDR1 and CDR2 from the germline V gene are SEHNR and FQNEAQ (reference sequence). V lost 2 bases and J 4 bases, leaving 11 bases between the germline ends. The CDR3 region has the DNA TGTGCCAGCAGCTTACTGAGGGCCGGCACCGGGGAGCTGTTTTTT. It is translated as CASSLLRAGTGELFF.

The chain combines TRBV20-1 with TRBJ2-1, with 8 bases fitting TRBD2. V gave up 5 bases and J gave up 7 bases; unmatched junction bases: 10. Germline CDR1 reads DFQATT; CDR2 reads SNEGSKA (reference sequence). This CDR3 has 14 amino acids. DNA for the CDR3: TGCAGTGCTCTAACTAGCGGAGGTAGGAATGAGCAGTTCTTC. Translated: CSALTSGGRNEQFF.

This clonotype was counted only a few times. This chain links TRBV28 with TRBJ2-7; no clear D gene. The CDR3 consists of 12 residues. Trimming took off 6 bases at V and 3 bases at J, with 9 bases between the two ends. Looked up from germline, CDR1 is MDHEN and CDR2 is SYDVKM. The CDR3 region is CASRGFLYEQYF. In nucleotides, the CDR3 is TGTGCCAGCAGGGGTTTTCTCTACGAGCAGTACTTC. Full variable domain (remainder filled in from reference TRBV28 and TRBJ2-7): DVKVTQSSRYLVKRTGEKVFLECVQDMDHENMFWYRQDPGLGLRLIYFSYDVKMKEKGDIPEGYSVSREKKERFSLILESASTNQTSMYLCASRGFLYEQYFGPGTRLTVT.

This clonotype was counted at least ten times. The rearrangement uses TRBV5-1 and TRBJ1-1; 8 bases fit TRBD1. The CDR3 spans 15 residues. The germline V gene has CDR1 SGHRS and CDR2 YFSETQ. V lost 0 bases, J lost 8 bases, and 9 bases stayed unmatched. The CDR3 spells CASSLDFGTGVEAFF. The CDR3 DNA sequence: TGCGCCAGCAGCTTGGATTTTGGGACAGGAGTGGAAGCTTTCTTT.

This clonotype was counted many times. The chain has TRBV19 and TRBJ1-5, with D hard to call. The germline V and J ends were trimmed by 5 bases and 11 bases, with 16 bases remaining between them. Per the germline V gene, CDR1 is LNHDA and CDR2 is SQIVND (reference sequence). The CDR3 has 13 amino acids. CDR3 in amino acids: CASSESESAAQHF. The CDR3 DNA reads as TGTGCCAGTAGTGAGTCGGAATCAGCGGCCCAGCATTTT.